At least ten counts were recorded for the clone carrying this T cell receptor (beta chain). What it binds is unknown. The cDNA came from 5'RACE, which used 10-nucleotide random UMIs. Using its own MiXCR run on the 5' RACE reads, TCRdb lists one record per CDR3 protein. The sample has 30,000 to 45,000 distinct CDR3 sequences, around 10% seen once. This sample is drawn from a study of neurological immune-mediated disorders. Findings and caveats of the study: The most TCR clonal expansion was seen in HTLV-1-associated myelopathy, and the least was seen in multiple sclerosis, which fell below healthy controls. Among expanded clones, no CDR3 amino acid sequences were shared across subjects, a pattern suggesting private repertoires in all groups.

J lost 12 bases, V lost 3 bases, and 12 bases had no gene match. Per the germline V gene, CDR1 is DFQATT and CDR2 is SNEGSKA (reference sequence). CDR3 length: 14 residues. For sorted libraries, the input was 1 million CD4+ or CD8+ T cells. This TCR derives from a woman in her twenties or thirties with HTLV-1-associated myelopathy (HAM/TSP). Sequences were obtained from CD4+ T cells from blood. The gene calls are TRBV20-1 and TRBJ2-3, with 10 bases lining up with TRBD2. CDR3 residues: CSARERGGHPIQYF. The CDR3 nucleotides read TGCAGTGCTAGGGAGCGGGGGGGCCACCCTATTCAGTATTTT.